This T cell receptor beta chain was sequenced in a study of identical twins. V lost 6 bases, J lost 5 bases, and 10 bases lay in between. The CDR3 length is 12 residues. This clonotype appeared many times. TCRdb re-called the 5' RACE reads with MiXCR, one entry per CDR3 protein. The sample holds 200,000 to 250,000 distinct CDR3 sequences; 6.5% are singletons and the top ten take roughly 14%. This sample also appeared in a second study, on T cells expressing NK-cell markers.

V gene TRBV12-3 or TRBV12-4 combines with J gene TRBJ2-5; no definite D call. The receptor comes from a woman under 30 in good health. Sequencing was done on a sample of CD8+ T cells sorted from blood. The DNA for the CDR3 is TGTGCCAGCAGCCCCCTCGGTGAGACCCAGTACTTC. Protein sequence: CASSPLGETQYF.